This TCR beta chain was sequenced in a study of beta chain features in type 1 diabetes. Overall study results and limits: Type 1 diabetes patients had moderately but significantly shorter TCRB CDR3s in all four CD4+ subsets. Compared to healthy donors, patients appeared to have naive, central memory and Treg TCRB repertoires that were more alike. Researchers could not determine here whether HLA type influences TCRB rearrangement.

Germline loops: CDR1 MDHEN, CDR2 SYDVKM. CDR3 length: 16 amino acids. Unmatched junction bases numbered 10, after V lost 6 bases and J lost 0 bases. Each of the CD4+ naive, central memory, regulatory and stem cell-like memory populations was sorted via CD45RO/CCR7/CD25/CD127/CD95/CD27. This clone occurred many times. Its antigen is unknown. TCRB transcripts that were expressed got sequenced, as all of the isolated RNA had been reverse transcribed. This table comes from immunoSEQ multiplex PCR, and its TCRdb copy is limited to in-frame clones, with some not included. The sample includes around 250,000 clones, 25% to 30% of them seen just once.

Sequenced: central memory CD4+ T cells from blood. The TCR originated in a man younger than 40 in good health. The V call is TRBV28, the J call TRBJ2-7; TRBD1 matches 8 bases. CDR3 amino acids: CASSRMTGDDSYEQYF. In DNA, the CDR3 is TGTGCCAGCAGCCGCATGACAGGGGATGACTCCTACGAGCAGTACTTC.